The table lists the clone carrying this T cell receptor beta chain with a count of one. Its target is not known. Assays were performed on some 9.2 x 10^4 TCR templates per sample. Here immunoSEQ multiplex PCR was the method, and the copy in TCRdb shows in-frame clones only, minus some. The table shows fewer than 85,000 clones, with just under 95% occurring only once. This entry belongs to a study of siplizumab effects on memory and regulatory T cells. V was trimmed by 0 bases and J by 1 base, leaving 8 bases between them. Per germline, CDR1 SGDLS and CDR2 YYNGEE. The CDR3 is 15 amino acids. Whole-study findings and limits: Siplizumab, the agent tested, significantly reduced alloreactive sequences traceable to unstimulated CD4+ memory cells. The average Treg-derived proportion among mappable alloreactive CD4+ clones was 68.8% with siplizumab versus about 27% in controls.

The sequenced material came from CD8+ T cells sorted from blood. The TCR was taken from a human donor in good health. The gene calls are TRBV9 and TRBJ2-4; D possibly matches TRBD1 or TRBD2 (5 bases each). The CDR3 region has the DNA TGTGCCAGCAGCGTAGGGGGCGGGGCCAAAAACATTCAGTACTTC. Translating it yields CASSVGGGAKNIQYF.